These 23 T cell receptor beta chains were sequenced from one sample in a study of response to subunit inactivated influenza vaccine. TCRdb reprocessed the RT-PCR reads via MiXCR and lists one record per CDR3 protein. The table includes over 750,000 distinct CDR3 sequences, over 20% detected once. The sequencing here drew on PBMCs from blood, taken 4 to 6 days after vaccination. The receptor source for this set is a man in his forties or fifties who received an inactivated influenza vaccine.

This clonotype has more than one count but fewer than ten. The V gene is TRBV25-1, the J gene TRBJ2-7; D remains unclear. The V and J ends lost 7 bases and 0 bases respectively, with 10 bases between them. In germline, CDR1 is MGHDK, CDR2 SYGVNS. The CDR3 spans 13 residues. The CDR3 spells CASTQGYSYEQYF. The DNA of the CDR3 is TGTGCCAGCACCCAAGGATACTCCTACGAGCAGTACTTC.

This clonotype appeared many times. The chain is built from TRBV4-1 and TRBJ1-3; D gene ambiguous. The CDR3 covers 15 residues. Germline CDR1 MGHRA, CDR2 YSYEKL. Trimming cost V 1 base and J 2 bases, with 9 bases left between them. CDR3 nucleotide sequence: TGCGCCAGCAGCCAAGTCGACGGGGCTGGAAACACCATATATTTT. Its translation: CASSQVDGAGNTIYF.

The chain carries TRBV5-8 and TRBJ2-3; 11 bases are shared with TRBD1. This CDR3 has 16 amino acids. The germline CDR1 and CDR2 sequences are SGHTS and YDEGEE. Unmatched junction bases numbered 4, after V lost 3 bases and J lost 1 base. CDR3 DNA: TGTGCCAGCAGCTGGACAGGGGGCGCCGGCACAGATACGCAGTATTTT. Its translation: CASSWTGGAGTDTQYF.

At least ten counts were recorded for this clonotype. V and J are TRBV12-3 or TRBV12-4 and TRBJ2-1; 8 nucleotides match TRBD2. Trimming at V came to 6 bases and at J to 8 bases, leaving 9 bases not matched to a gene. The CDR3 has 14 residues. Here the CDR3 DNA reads TGTGCCAGCAGCCCTAGACTAGCGAGGGATGAGCAGTTCTTC. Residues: CASSPRLARDEQFF.

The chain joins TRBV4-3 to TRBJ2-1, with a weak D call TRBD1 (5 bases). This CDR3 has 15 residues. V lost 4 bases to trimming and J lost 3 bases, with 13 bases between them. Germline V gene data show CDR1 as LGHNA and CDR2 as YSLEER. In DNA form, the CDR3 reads TGCGCCAGCAGCCGTTCGTTGACAGACTACAATGAGCAGTTCTTC. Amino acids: CASSRSLTDYNEQFF.

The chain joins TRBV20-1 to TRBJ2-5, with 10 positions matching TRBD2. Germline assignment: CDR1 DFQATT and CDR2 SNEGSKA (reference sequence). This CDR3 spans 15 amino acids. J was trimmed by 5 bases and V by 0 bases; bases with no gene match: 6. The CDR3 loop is CSARELAGRMETQYF. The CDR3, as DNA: TGCAGTGCTAGAGAACTAGCGGGAAGGATGGAGACCCAGTACTTC.

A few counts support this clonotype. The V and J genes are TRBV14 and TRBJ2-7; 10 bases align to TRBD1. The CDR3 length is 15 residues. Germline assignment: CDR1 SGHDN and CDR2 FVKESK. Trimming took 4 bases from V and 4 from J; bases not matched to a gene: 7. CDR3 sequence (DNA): TGTGCCAGCAGCCTCCGGGACAGGGGCTTTTACGAGCAGTACTTC. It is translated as CASSLRDRGFYEQYF.

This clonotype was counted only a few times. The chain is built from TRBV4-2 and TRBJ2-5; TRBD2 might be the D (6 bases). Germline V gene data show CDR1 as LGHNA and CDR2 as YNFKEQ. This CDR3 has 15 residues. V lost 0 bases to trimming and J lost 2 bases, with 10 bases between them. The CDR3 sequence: CASSQDPGAQETQYF. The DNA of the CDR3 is TGTGCCAGCAGCCAAGATCCGGGAGCACAAGAGACCCAGTACTTC.

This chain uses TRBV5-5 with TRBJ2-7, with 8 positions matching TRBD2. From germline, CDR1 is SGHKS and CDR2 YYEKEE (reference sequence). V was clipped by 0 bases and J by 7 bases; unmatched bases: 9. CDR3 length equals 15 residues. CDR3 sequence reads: CASSLGLAHGGEQYF. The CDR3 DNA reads TGTGCCAGCAGCTTGGGACTAGCGCACGGGGGTGAGCAGTACTTC.

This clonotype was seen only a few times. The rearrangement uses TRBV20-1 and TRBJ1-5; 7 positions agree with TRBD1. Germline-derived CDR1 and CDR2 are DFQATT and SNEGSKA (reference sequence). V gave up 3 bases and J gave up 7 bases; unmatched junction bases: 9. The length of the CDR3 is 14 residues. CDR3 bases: TGCAGTGCTAGTCGGGCAGGGGGTGGCCAGCCCCAGCATTTT. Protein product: CSASRAGGGQPQHF.

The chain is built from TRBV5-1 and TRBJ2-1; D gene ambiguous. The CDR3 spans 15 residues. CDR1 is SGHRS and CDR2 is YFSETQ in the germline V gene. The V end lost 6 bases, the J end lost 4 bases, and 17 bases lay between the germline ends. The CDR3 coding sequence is TGCGCCAGCACGTGGACGGACGACGGTTACAATGAGCAGTTCTTC. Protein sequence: CASTWTDDGYNEQFF.

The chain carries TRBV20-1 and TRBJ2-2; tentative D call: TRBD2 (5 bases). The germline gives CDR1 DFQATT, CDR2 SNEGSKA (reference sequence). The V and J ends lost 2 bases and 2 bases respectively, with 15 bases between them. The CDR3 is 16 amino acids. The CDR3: CSARPGLDPNTGELFF. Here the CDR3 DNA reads TGCAGTGCTAGACCGGGGTTGGACCCAAACACCGGGGAGCTGTTTTTT.

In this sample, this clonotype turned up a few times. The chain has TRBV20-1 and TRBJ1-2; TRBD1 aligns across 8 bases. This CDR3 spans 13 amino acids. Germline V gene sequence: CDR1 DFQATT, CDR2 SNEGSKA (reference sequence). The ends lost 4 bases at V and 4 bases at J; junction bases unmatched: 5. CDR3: CSAKRTGSYGYTF. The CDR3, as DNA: TGCAGTGCTAAAAGGACAGGGAGCTATGGCTACACCTTC.

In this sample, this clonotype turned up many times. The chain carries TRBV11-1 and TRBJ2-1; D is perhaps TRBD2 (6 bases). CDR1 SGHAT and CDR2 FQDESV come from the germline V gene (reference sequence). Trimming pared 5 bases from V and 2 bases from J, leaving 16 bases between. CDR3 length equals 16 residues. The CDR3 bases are TGTGCCAGCAGCCCTAATATGTGGACTACCTACAATGAGCAGTTCTTC. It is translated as CASSPNMWTTYNEQFF.

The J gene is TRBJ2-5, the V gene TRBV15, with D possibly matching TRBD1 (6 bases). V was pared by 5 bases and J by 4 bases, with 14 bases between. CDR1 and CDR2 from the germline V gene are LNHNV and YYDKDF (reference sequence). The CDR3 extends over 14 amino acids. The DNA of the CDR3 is TGTGCCACCAGCCCCCAGGGGTTTGGAGAGACCCAGTACTTC. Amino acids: CATSPQGFGETQYF.

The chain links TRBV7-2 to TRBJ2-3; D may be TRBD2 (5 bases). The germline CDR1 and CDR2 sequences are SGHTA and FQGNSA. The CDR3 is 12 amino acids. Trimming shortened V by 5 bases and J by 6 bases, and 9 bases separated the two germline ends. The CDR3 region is CASSTDYDTQYF. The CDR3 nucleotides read TGTGCCAGCAGCACCGACTACGATACGCAGTATTTT.

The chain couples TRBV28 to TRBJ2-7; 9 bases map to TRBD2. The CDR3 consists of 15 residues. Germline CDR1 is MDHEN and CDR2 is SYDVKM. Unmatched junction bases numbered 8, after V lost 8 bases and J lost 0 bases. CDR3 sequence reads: CASSPSGDLSYEQYF. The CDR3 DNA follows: TGTGCCAGCTCCCCTAGCGGGGACCTCTCCTACGAGCAGTACTTC.

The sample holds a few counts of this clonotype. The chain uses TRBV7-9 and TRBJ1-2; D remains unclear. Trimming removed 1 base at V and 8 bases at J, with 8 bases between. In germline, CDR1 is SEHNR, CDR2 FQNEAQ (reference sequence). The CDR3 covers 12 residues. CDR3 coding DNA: TGTGCCAGCAGCTTAGACACCGCGGGCTACACCTTC. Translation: CASSLDTAGYTF. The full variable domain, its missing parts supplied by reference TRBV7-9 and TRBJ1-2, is DTGVSQNPRHKITKRGQNVTFRCDPISEHNRLYWYRQTLGQGPEFLTYFQNEAQLEKSRLLSDRFSAERPKGSFSTLEIQRTEQGDSAMYLCASSLDTAGYTFGSGTRLTVV.

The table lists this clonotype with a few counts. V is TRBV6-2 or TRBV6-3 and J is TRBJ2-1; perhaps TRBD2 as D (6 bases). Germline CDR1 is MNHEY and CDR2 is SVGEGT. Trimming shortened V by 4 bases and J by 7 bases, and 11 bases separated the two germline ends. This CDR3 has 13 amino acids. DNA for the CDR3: TGTGCCAGCAGTTCCTTAGCGGTAAATGAGCAGTTCTTC. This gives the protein CASSSLAVNEQFF.

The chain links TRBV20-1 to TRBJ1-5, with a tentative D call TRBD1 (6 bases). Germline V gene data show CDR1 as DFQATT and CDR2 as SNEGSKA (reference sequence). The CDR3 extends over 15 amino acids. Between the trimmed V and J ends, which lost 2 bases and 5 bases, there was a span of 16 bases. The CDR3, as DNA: TGCAGTGCTAGAAAGTTGATGTCAGGGGATCAGCCCCAGCATTTT. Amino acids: CSARKLMSGDQPQHF.

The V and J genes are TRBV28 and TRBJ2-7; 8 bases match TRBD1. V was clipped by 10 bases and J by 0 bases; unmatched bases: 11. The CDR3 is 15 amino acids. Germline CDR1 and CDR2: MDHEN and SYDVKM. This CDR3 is CATHTRTGSSYEQYF. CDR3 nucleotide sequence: TGTGCCACACATACTAGGACAGGGAGCTCCTACGAGCAGTACTTC.

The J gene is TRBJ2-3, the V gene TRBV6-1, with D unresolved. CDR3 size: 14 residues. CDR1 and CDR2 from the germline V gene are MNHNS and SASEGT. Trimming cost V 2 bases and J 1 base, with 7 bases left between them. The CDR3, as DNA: TGTGCCAGCAGTGAAAGCACGGGCACAGATACGCAGTATTTT. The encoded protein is CASSESTGTDTQYF.

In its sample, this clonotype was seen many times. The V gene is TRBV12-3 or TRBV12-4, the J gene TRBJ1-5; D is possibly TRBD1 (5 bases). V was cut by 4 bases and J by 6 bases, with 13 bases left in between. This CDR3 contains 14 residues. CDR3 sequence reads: CASSSQGFPQPQHF. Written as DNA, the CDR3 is TGTGCCAGCAGTTCCCAGGGATTCCCTCAGCCCCAGCATTTT.